The text below deals with one T cell receptor (beta chain). The antigen is undetermined. TCRdb re-called the 5' RACE reads through MiXCR, storing one row per CDR3 protein. This table holds 200,000 to 250,000 distinct CDR3 sequences, 7.5% found once. V lost 3 bases and J 7 bases, leaving 13 bases between the germline ends. The CDR3 totals 14 residues. These data come from a study of identical twins. Study results and limitations: The more abundant beta clonotypes in cord blood had fewer insertions, and memory repertoires did not show this. The study found that models underestimated out-of-frame TCR alpha sharing in monozygotic twins.

The data were also submitted as part of a second study, on yellow fever vaccine responses in identical twins. That study reports: Vaccine T cell responses of twins reportedly seemed partly convergent and partly personalized.

The TCR comes from a woman between 18 and 29 years old in good health. V is TRBV12-3 or TRBV12-4 and J is TRBJ1-5; no firm D call. The sequencing sample was made of CD8+ T cells sorted from blood. Here the CDR3 DNA reads TGTGCCAGCAGTTTGTCGCAGCGCGGGCAGCCCCAGCATTTT. Its translation: CASSLSQRGQPQHF.